This TCR beta chain was observed in a study of blood T cell repertoires in COVID-19. This CDR3 has 14 amino acids. The trim removed 4 bases at V and 8 bases at J, leaving 8 bases unmatched. Per germline, CDR1 PRHDT and CDR2 FYEKMQ (reference sequence). In the original workflow: Amplification of reference gene primers provided the estimated nucleated cell counts. TCRdb keeps only in-frame clones here, not all; method: immunoSEQ multiplex PCR. D and trimming were read from the DNA, whereas the V and J calls and clone size are those reported in that table. The sample includes 200,000 to 300,000 clones, around 88% of them seen just once.

This receptor was obtained from a young man with active or convalescent COVID-19. Source material: peripheral blood. The chain joins TRBV13 to TRBJ1-2; 9 bases align to TRBD1. The CDR3 DNA reads as TGTGCCAGCAGCTCCCGGGACAGGGATTACGGCTACACCTTC. Translation: CASSSRDRDYGYTF.